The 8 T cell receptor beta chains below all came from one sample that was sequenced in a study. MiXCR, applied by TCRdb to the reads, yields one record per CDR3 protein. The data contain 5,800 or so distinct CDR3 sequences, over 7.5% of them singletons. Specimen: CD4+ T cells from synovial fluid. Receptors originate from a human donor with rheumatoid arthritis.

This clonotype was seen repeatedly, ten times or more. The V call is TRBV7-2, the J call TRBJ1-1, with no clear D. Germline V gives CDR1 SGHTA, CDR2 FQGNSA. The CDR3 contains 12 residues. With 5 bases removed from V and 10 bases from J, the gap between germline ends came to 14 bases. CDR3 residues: CASSQAVGGAFF. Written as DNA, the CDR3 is TGTGCCAGCAGCCAGGCGGTTGGAGGAGCTTTCTTT.

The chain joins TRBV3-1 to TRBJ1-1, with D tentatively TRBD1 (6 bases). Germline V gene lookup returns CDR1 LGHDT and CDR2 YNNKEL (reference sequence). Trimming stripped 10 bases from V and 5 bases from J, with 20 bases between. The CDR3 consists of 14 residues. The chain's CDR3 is CATTRDTLGTEAFF. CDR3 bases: TGTGCCACTACCAGGGACACCCTTGGGACTGAAGCTTTCTTT.

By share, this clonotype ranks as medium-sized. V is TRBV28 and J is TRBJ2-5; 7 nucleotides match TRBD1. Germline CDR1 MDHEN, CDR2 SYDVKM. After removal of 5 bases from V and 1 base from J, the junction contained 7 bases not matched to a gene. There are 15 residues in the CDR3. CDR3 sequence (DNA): TGTGCCAGCAGTGCGGCCGGACAGGCCCAAGAGACCCAGTACTTC. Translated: CASSAAGQAQETQYF.

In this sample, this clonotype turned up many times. CDR3 residues: CASSFLVAGGTQYF. CDR3 DNA: TGTGCCAGCAGCTTCTTGGTGGCCGGAGGGACCCAGTACTTC. This chain connects TRBV7-2 to TRBJ2-5, with D possibly being TRBD2 (5 bases). The CDR3 sequence is 14 residues long. CDR1 SGHTA and CDR2 FQGNSA come from the germline V gene. Trimming took off 3 bases at V and 7 bases at J, with 15 bases between the two ends.

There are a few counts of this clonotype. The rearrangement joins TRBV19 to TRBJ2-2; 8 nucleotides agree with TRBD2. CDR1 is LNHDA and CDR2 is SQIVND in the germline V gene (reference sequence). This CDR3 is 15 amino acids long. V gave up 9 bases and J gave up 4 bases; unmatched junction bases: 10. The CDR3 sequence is CASTSTGGVTGELFF. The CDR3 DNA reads TGTGCCAGCACGTCAACGGGAGGGGTCACCGGGGAGCTGTTTTTT.

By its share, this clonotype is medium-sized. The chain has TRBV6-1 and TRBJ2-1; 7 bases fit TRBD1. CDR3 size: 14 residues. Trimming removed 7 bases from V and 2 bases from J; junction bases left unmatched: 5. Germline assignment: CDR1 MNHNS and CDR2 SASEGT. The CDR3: CASKGTDPYNEQFF. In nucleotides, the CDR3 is TGTGCCAGCAAGGGGACAGATCCCTACAATGAGCAGTTCTTC.

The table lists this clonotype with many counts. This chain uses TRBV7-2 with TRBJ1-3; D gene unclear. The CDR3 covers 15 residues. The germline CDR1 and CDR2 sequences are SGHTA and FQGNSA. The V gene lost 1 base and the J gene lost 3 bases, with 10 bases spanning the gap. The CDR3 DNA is TGTGCCAGCAGCTTAGTGGCGCAGGTTGGAAACACCATATATTTT. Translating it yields CASSLVAQVGNTIYF.

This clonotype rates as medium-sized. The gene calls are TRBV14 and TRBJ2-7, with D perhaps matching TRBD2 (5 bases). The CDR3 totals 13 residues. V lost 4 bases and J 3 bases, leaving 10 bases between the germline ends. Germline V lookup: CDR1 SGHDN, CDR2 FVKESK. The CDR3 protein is CASSPRGSYEQYF. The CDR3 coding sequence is TGTGCCAGCAGCCCTAGAGGGAGCTACGAGCAGTACTTC.